This T cell receptor beta chain was sequenced in a study of blood T cell repertoires in COVID-19. On the study more broadly: Specimens from acute and convalescent COVID-19 originated in the United States, Italy and Spain. PBMCs, B-cell-depleted T cells, or T cells were the source of the cDNA or gDNA that made up the material.

TCRdb keeps only in-frame clones here, not all; method: immunoSEQ multiplex PCR. Counted here are tens of thousands of clones, approximately 80% occurring once; the ten biggest clones make up roughly 10%. Germline lookup yields CDR1 SGHRS and CDR2 YFSETQ. Unmatched junction bases numbered 6, after V lost 4 bases and J lost 5 bases. This CDR3 spans 15 amino acids. Patients at the Seattle site were enrolled during active infection and followed longitudinally. The specimen sequenced was peripheral blood. V gene TRBV5-1 combines with J gene TRBJ2-5; TRBD1 agrees at 12 bases. The receptor was derived from a man younger than 45 with COVID-19, enrolled during active disease. CDR3 DNA sequence: TGCGCCAGCAGCACGGGGACAGGGGGCCCGGAGACCCAGTACTTC. The encoded protein is CASSTGTGGPETQYF.